This record looks at one T cell receptor beta chain sequence and its context. Its antigen has not been determined. No base qualities exist here, and no much larger clone lies one base off it. Its CDR3 holds 12 amino acids, cysteine through phenylalanine. Only the CDR3 DNA stays, 36 bases, in frame from base 1. From the germline V gene, CDR1 is SGDLS and CDR2 is YYNGEE. Trimming removed 5 bases from V and 3 bases from J, leaving 8 bases between the germline ends. This entry is derived from a study of cytomegalovirus exposure and HLA in healthy donors (dated by TCRdb to the late 2010s). As for the study more broadly: According to a later analysis, the 100 to 150 validation repertoires were produced on the same platform as the approximately 600 repertoires of the first cohort. The study was designed to test whether signatures of past pathogen exposure could be identified by cataloging public T cell receptors. In addition to the first cohort of several hundred subjects, a separate validation cohort of some 120 different subjects was used. The study combined high-throughput TCR immunosequencing, statistical association of individual TCRs with disease status, and machine learning to predict cytomegalovirus infection status.

The library relied on the immunoSEQ multiplex PCR assay. Concerning the study's data processing: A statistical classification framework was built for diagnosing cytomegalovirus status from the catalog of TCR beta chain sequences. This is the immuneACCESS table as TCRdb keeps it, with only in-frame sequences that have V and J called. A part of the clones is gone; compared with another copy, unresolved V genes explain less than half, and the rest is unexplained. V and J calls plus clone size are reproduced from that table; the DNA served to infer D and trimming. The sample table lists fewer than 150,000 clones, almost 90% of them with a count of one. The ten largest clones add up to over 6.5% of the sample. Paper-wide results and their limitations: The authors suggested that the approach could potentially be generalized to other disease states and immunological phenotypes. A total of roughly 160 TCR beta chains were listed by the study as associated with cytomegalovirus. A later analysis had no HLA typing for the validation cohort, so co-occurrence there was scored across all 130 or so repertoires. In both the original and validation cohorts, the classifier was reported to diagnose cytomegalovirus status with high specificity and sensitivity. In a later analysis, TCRs clustered in the first cohort were found to also tend to co-occur in the roughly 130 validation repertoires, with approximately 95% of cluster scores above 0. In vitro tests confirmed that a few of the cytomegalovirus-associated TCR beta chains recognize cytomegalovirus antigens. Across donors, most TCR sequences were observed very rarely, whereas some public TCRs were present in many individuals.

Donors formed part of the validation cohort, which comprised 120 subjects and was distinct from the first cohort of some 700 subjects. The receptor chain draws on TRBV9 and TRBJ1-1, with TRBD1 perhaps the D gene, on 6 matching bases. The sequence came from a woman under 30 in good health and CMV-seropositive. The sample taken for sequencing was PBMCs. This receptor carries the CDR3 CASRYRDTEAFF. At the DNA level, the sequence is TGTGCCAGCAGGTACAGGGACACTGAAGCTTTCTTT. When the CDR3 is completed using the reference TRBV9 and TRBJ1-1 genes on either side, the full variable domain is DSGVTQTPKHLITATGQRVTLRCSPRSGDLSVYWYQQSLDQGLQFLIQYYNGEERAKGNILERFSAQQFPDLHSELNLSSLELGDSALYFCASRYRDTEAFFGQGTRLTVV.